This TCR beta chain emerged from a study of Ad26.COV2.S vaccination and SARS-CoV-2 variants. CDR1 is MDHEN and CDR2 is SYDVKM in the germline V gene. CDR3 size: 15 residues. J lost 9 bases, V lost 4 bases, and 9 bases had no gene match. Note on this clone: Its antigen remains unknown.

Treatment here: around 19 received Ad26.COV2.S at low or high dose, single or two shots; a few received placebo; per-sample allocation not given. Samples came from day 63 after the first vaccine or placebo injection. The protocol was immunoSEQ multiplex PCR, while the TCRdb copy is restricted to in-frame clones and leaves out a portion. The table includes some 240,000 clones, around 90% detected once. Study-wide results and limits: Spike-specific TCR breadth was greater after Ad26.COV2.S than placebo.

The TCR originated in a person aged 18-65 years who received the Ad26.COV2.S COVID-19 vaccine or a placebo. The rearrangement joins TRBV28 to TRBJ2-1, with 10 bases fitting TRBD2. The sample was peripheral blood, taken in a trial of Ad26.COV2.S vaccine versus placebo. CDR3 nucleotides: TGTGCCAGCAGTTCCCCAGCGGGAGGGCCCGTTGAGCAGTTCTTC. Translating gives CASSSPAGGPVEQFF.